This TCR beta chain was documented in a study of early T cells in non-severe SARS-CoV-2 infection. Germline CDR1 is MDHEN and CDR2 is SYDVKM. The CDR3 extends over 16 amino acids. The junction had 9 bases not matched to a gene; V was cut back by 2 bases and J by 6 bases. This clonotype was counted at least ten times. Individual cDNA molecules received unique molecular identifiers. TCRdb reanalysed the 5' RACE reads using MiXCR and keeps one entry per CDR3 protein. This repertoire shows approximately 75,000 distinct CDR3 sequences, roughly 4.9% found once; its top ten account for roughly 3.9%. The material was whole blood, obtained at baseline. The J gene is TRBJ2-3, the V gene TRBV28; TRBD2 aligns across 9 bases. This TCR was sampled from an adult who was a healthcare worker with PCR-confirmed SARS-CoV-2 infection or an uninfected control (not recorded which). The donor label of this sample is uncertain. CDR3 coding DNA: TGTGCCAGCAGTTTAGGTTTGCGGGGGGGCTTGGATACGCAGTATTTT. This sequence encodes CASSLGLRGGLDTQYF.